The 26 T cell receptor beta chains presented below share a single source sample, sequenced in a study of blood T cell repertoires in COVID-19. Sequencing used immunoSEQ multiplex PCR; TCRdb keeps in-frame clones, though not all of them. The top ten hold 0.9% to 1.5% of the sample, which has a few hundred thousand clones, around 89% seen once. Material for sequencing was PBMCs or T cells enriched from blood (not recorded which). The origin of the receptors is a woman under 30 who had recovered from COVID-19.

The chain carries TRBV6-4 and TRBJ1-1; possibly TRBD1 for D (5 bases). This CDR3 comprises 15 residues. Germline V gives CDR1 MRHNA, CDR2 SNTAGT. With 5 bases removed from V and 3 bases from J, the gap between germline ends came to 16 bases. The CDR3 DNA follows: TGTGCCAGCAGTCTCGGTGGGGCGGTGGACACTGAAGCTTTCTTT. Encoded protein: CASSLGGAVDTEAFF.

The CDR3 is CASSQELRLASNEQFF. CDR3 DNA sequence: TGTGCCAGCAGCCAAGAATTGCGACTAGCGAGCAATGAGCAGTTCTTC. The chain employs TRBV3-1 (or the pseudogene TRBV3-2) and TRBJ2-1, with 8 positions matching TRBD2. CDR1 and CDR2 from the germline V gene are LGHDT and YNNKEL (reference sequence). CDR3 size: 16 residues. Losses at the gene ends were 0 bases for V and 6 bases for J; bases not matched to a gene: 7.

This clone was seen only a few times. The chain has TRBV30 and TRBJ1-6, with a possible D match to TRBD1 (6 bases). The CDR3 consists of 14 residues. Trimming took 2 bases from V and 7 from J, leaving 12 bases between them. Germline loops: CDR1 GTSNPN, CDR2 SVGIG (reference sequence). CDR3 residues: CAWSRGSMNSPLHF. The CDR3 region has the DNA TGTGCCTGGAGTAGGGGGAGCATGAATTCACCCCTCCACTTT.

V is TRBV28 and J is TRBJ1-6; D remains ambiguous. The length of the CDR3 is 13 residues. Trimming left V 4 bases short and J 9 bases short, with 10 bases between. Germline V lookup: CDR1 MDHEN, CDR2 SYDVKM. Written as DNA, the CDR3 is TGTGCCAGCAGTTCGGGAAATAGTTCACCCCTCCACTTT. Translating gives CASSSGNSSPLHF.

The gene calls are TRBV9 and TRBJ1-3; tentative D call: TRBD1 (6 bases). The CDR3 length is 13 residues. V was pared by 7 bases and J by 0 bases, with 8 bases between. CDR1 and CDR2 (germline): SGDLS, YYNGEE. CDR3 residues: CASGQNSGNTIYF. CDR3 DNA sequence: TGTGCCAGCGGACAGAACTCTGGAAACACCATATATTTT.

The CDR3 region has the DNA TGTGCCAGCAGCACCCGACAAGCCCTTAATGAAAAACTGTTTTTT. It translates to CASSTRQALNEKLFF. The rearrangement joins TRBV5-4 to TRBJ1-4; D is ambiguous. The CDR3 covers 15 residues. Germline-derived CDR1 and CDR2 are SGHNT and YYREEE (reference sequence). Trimming took 4 bases from V and 4 from J, leaving 14 bases between them. Based on the CDR3 plus reference TRBV5-4 and TRBJ1-4, the full variable domain is ETGVTQSPTHLIKTRGQQVTLRCSSQSGHNTVSWYQQALGQGPQFIFQYYREEENGRGNFPPRFSGLQFPNYSSELNVNALELDDSALYLCASSTRQALNEKLFFGSGTQLSVL.

This clone was observed once. V usage is TRBV7-9 and J usage is TRBJ1-3; D may be TRBD1 (6 bases). The germline V gene encodes CDR1 SEHNR and CDR2 FQNEAQ (reference sequence). V gave up 4 bases and J gave up 0 bases, with 16 bases separating them. The CDR3 covers 17 residues. CDR3 region: CASSSLGGAHSGNTIYF. The CDR3 DNA reads TGTGCCAGCAGCTCACTAGGGGGGGCCCACTCTGGAAACACCATATATTTT.

This chain links TRBV30 with TRBJ1-6; the D gene is possibly TRBD1 (5 bases). Trimming cost V 0 bases and J 5 bases, with 11 bases left between them. In germline, CDR1 is GTSNPN, CDR2 SVGIG (reference sequence). The CDR3 spans 15 residues. CDR3 in DNA: TGTGCCTGGAGTGTTCGCCAGGGCCATAATTCACCCCTCCACTTT. This sequence encodes CAWSVRQGHNSPLHF.

The chain recombines TRBV7-3 with TRBJ1-3; D unresolved. The CDR3 covers 13 residues. Trimming pared 3 bases from V and 3 bases from J, leaving 6 bases between. CDR1 and CDR2 (germline): SGHTA, FQGTGA. CDR3 nucleotide sequence: TGTGCCAGCAGCTTTGGCCTTGGAAACACCATATATTTT. Translated, it gives CASSFGLGNTIYF.

The V gene is TRBV7-8, the J gene TRBJ2-5; unclear D gene. CDR3 size: 13 residues. V lost 6 bases, J lost 2 bases, and 10 bases lay in between. Per the germline V gene, CDR1 is SGHVS and CDR2 is FQNEAQ. The CDR3 DNA sequence: TGTGCCAGCAGGATACAGATACAAGAGACCCAGTACTTC. It codes for CASRIQIQETQYF.

The V gene is TRBV10-3, the J gene TRBJ1-5; a weak D match, TRBD1 (5 bases). Germline V gene sequence: CDR1 ENHRY, CDR2 SYGVKD. The CDR3 has 14 amino acids. Between the trimmed V and J ends, which lost 10 bases and 6 bases, there was a span of 19 bases. The CDR3 coding sequence is TGTGCCAGCACCGAAACCTCAGGGTCTCAGCCCCAGCATTTT. Its protein is CASTETSGSQPQHF.

This sequence joins TRBV7-2 and TRBJ1-2; perhaps TRBD1 as D (5 bases). V was shortened by 1 base and J by 4 bases, with 16 bases between the two germline ends. CDR1 is SGHTA, CDR2 FQGNSA, per germline. There are 16 residues in the CDR3. The CDR3 region has the DNA TGTGCCAGCAGCTTAGACTGGGGGGTTTGGAGCTATGGCTACACCTTC. Translating gives CASSLDWGVWSYGYTF.

This chain connects TRBV9 to TRBJ2-7; 7 bases are a match to TRBD2. The J segment lost 4 bases and the V segment lost 3 bases, leaving 10 bases of the junction unmatched. The CDR3 runs 15 residues. Germline-derived CDR1 and CDR2 are SGDLS and YYNGEE. The CDR3 coding sequence is TGTGCCAGCAGCGGACCGGGACTACATCAATACGAGCAGTACTTC. Amino acids: CASSGPGLHQYEQYF.

V and J are TRBV11-2 and TRBJ2-7; 9 nucleotides align to TRBD1. This CDR3 has 13 amino acids. V trimming: 3 bases; J trimming: 4 bases; junction bases outside the gene matches: 1. Germline CDR1 is SGHAT and CDR2 is FQNNGV. CDR3: CASSFDRGYEQYF. CDR3 coding DNA: TGTGCCAGCAGCTTCGACAGGGGGTACGAGCAGTACTTC.

CDR3 region: CASSLMAGGTTDTQYF. CDR3 nucleotide sequence: TGCGCCAGCAGCTTGATGGCGGGGGGGACCACAGATACGCAGTATTTT. The rearrangement uses TRBV5-1 and TRBJ2-3; 9 positions agree with TRBD2. The germline V gene encodes CDR1 SGHRS and CDR2 YFSETQ. J lost 2 bases, V lost 1 base, and 5 bases had no gene match. The CDR3 has 16 residues.

The J gene is TRBJ2-7, the V gene TRBV10-2, with D possibly TRBD1 on 6 matching bases. Germline V gene sequence: CDR1 WSHSY, CDR2 SAAADI. The CDR3 loop spans 13 amino acids. Trimming took off 4 bases at V and 3 bases at J, with 10 bases between the two ends. For the CDR3, the DNA is TGCGCCAGCAGTGGGGACATAAGCTACGAGCAGTACTTC. It encodes CASSGDISYEQYF.

This clone turned up a few times. CDR3: CASSPRLAGGLDTQYF. DNA of the CDR3: TGTGCCAGCAGCCCGCGACTAGCGGGGGGGTTAGATACGCAGTATTTT. This sequence joins TRBV5-4 and TRBJ2-3; 14 bases align to TRBD2. The V and J ends lost 4 bases and 5 bases, in that order; junction bases with no gene match: 6. The germline CDR1 and CDR2 sequences are SGHNT and YYREEE (reference sequence). This CDR3 is built from 16 residues.

The V and J genes are TRBV7-2 and TRBJ2-7; D may be TRBD2 (5 bases). Trimming removed 1 base from V and 2 bases from J, with 12 bases in between. The CDR3 consists of 15 residues. Germline lookup yields CDR1 SGHTA and CDR2 FQGNSA. CDR3 amino acids: CASSLEQRGPYEQYF. CDR3 DNA sequence: TGTGCCAGCAGCTTAGAACAGAGAGGGCCCTACGAGCAGTACTTC.

The V call is TRBV5-1, the J call TRBJ1-3, with 8 bases aligning to TRBD1. CDR3 size: 16 residues. Looked up from germline, CDR1 is SGHRS and CDR2 is YFSETQ. The V segment lost 0 bases and the J segment 0 bases; nucleotides outside the gene matches: 2. The CDR3 coding sequence is TGCGCCAGCAGCTTGGGTGGGACAGGCTCTGGAAACACCATATATTTT. The encoded protein is CASSLGGTGSGNTIYF.

The table lists this clone with a count of one. This rearrangement joins TRBV2 to TRBJ1-5, with D possibly being TRBD1 (6 bases). Germline V gene lookup returns CDR1 SNHLY and CDR2 FYNNEI. The CDR3 extends over 16 amino acids. The V and J ends lost 7 bases and 3 bases respectively, with 19 bases between them. CDR3 DNA: TGTGCCAGCACCGGGGAAGGGTACAGGGTCAATCAGCCCCAGCATTTT. Protein sequence: CASTGEGYRVNQPQHF.

This chain joins TRBV28 and TRBJ1-2, with 7 bases identical to TRBD1. Germline V gives CDR1 MDHEN, CDR2 SYDVKM. The CDR3 has 15 amino acids. V lost 5 bases to trimming and J lost 6 bases; unmatched junction nucleotides: 12. Here the CDR3 reads CASSTETGFQDGYTF. In DNA form, the CDR3 reads TGTGCCAGCAGTACCGAGACAGGGTTTCAGGATGGCTACACCTTC.

The chain carries TRBV6-2 or TRBV6-3 and TRBJ2-5, with a possible D match to TRBD1 (6 bases). The CDR3 extends over 13 amino acids. Germline V gene data show CDR1 as MNHEY and CDR2 as SVGEGT. Trimming removed 6 bases at V and 0 bases at J, with 8 bases between. Here the CDR3 reads CASSNRDQETQYF. Here the CDR3 DNA reads TGTGCCAGCAGCAACAGGGACCAAGAGACCCAGTACTTC.

The V call is TRBV29-1, the J call TRBJ1-5; TRBD1 is a possible D gene (6 bases). Germline CDR1 is SQVTM and CDR2 is ANQGSEA. Trimming stripped 5 bases from V and 5 bases from J, with 13 bases between. This CDR3 has 13 amino acids. The CDR3 spells CSVSQGRDQPQHF. DNA of the CDR3: TGCAGCGTTTCCCAGGGGAGGGATCAGCCCCAGCATTTT.

The chain couples TRBV5-1 to TRBJ2-7; 8 positions match TRBD1. The germline V gene encodes CDR1 SGHRS and CDR2 YFSETQ. J gave up 5 bases and V 1 base, and 5 bases lay outside the gene matches. The CDR3 spans 14 residues. The CDR3 nucleotides read TGCGCCAGCAGCTTGCGACAGGGGAGGCACGAGCAGTACTTC. It is translated as CASSLRQGRHEQYF.

The gene calls are TRBV19 and TRBJ1-5; 7 bases agree with TRBD1. CDR3 length: 14 amino acids. Looked up from germline, CDR1 is LNHDA and CDR2 is SQIVND (reference sequence). V shed 4 bases and J 2 bases; nucleotides not matched to a gene: 2. CDR3 region: CASSTDRGNQPQHF. CDR3 DNA sequence: TGTGCCAGTAGTACAGACAGGGGCAATCAGCCCCAGCATTTT.

This sequence joins TRBV12-1 and TRBJ2-5; TRBD2 is the table's D call and was not checked against the DNA. TRBV12-1 is classified as a pseudogene. This CDR3 has 9 amino acids. CDR3 amino acids: CASAETQYF. The CDR3 region has the DNA TGTGCCAGCGCGGAGACCCAGTACTTC.